Shown below are 2 T cell receptor beta chains from a single sample sequenced in a study of cytomegalovirus exposure and HLA in healthy donors. Primers for the PCR totalled 60 Vbeta and 13 Jbeta. Assay used: immunoSEQ multiplex PCR; TCRdb lists only in-frame clones, some missing. The sample records some 150,000 clones, 80% being singletons. The sample was PBMCs. The origin of the receptors is a man between 18 and 35 years old in good health and CMV-seropositive.

The rearrangement joins TRBV30 to TRBJ1-1, with D maybe TRBD1 (5 bases). V was shortened by 3 bases and J by 1 base, with 9 bases between the two germline ends. The germline CDR1 and CDR2 sequences are GTSNPN and SVGIG (reference sequence). The CDR3 covers 13 residues. The CDR3 DNA reads as TGTGCCTGGAGCCACGGACAGAACACTGAAGCTTTCTTT. Protein sequence: CAWSHGQNTEAFF.

The V and J genes are TRBV19 and TRBJ1-1; 9 bases fit TRBD1. Trimming took 7 bases from V and 3 from J; bases not matched to a gene: 9. The germline gives CDR1 LNHDA, CDR2 SQIVND (reference sequence). The CDR3 is made up of 15 amino acids. Here the CDR3 reads CASIPGQGSDTEAFF. Written as DNA, the CDR3 is TGTGCCAGTATCCCGGGACAGGGTTCGGACACTGAAGCTTTCTTT.